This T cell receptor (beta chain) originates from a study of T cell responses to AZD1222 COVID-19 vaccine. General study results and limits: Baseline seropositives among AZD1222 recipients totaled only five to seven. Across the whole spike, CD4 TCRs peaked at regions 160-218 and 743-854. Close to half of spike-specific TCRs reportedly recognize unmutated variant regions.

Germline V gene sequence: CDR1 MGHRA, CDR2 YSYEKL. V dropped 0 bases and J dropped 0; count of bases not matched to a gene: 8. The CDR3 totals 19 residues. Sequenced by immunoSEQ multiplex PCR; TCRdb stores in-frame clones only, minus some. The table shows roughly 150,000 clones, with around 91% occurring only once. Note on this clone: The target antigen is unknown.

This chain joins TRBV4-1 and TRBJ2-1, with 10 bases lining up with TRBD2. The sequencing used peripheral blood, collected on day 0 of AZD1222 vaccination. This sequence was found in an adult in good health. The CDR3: CASSQEWLAGAGSYNEQFF. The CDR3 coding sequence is TGCGCCAGCAGCCAAGAGTGGCTAGCGGGAGCAGGCTCCTACAATGAGCAGTTCTTC.